Each of the 19 T cell receptor beta chains below was sequenced from the same sample in a study of molecular identifiers for immune sequencing clone quantification. A single record per CDR3 protein comes from TCRdb applying MiXCR to the PCR reads. This sample has tens of thousands of distinct CDR3 sequences, with under 20% found just once. The sample taken for sequencing was naive CD8+ T cells from blood, with Jurkat cell RNA spiked in. Subset in this sample: FACS-sorted CD8+CD4-CCR7+CD45RA+ naive T cells. These receptors all stem from a human donor in good health. Some libraries in this study had Jurkat cell RNA spiked in.

As regards this clonotype: This may stem from a read error, because a much larger clone lies one nucleotide away. The CDR3 region is CATNRAGGAKYNSPLHF. DNA of the CDR3: TGTGCCACCAACAGAGCGGGAGGGGCGAAGTATAATTCACCCCTCCACTTT. The chain has TRBV15 and TRBJ1-6; TRBD1 is a possible D gene (5 bases). The CDR3 contains 17 residues. Germline CDR1 and CDR2: LNHNV and YYDKDF (reference sequence).

Points on this clonotype: Possible read error: a much larger clone is one base away. It is likely a read error, because the conserved phenylalanine at the end of the CDR3 is missing. This chain uses TRBV27 with TRBJ1-5; D ambiguous. Germline assignment: CDR1 MNHEY and CDR2 SMNVEV (reference sequence). The V end lost 6 bases, the J end lost 6 bases, and 3 bases lay between the germline ends. This CDR3 is built from 10 residues. As DNA, the CDR3 is TGTGCCAGCAGGGGTCAGCCCCAGCATTCT. This gives the protein CASRGQPQHS.

This clonotype was observed at least ten times. The chain carries TRBV7-9 and TRBJ1-5, with 7 bases fitting TRBD1. V gave up 4 bases and J gave up 5 bases; unmatched junction bases: 5. The CDR3 is made up of 14 amino acids. Germline-derived CDR1 and CDR2 are SEHNR and FQNEAQ (reference sequence). The CDR3 spells CASSSTGAHQPQHF. In DNA, the CDR3 is TGTGCCAGCAGCTCTACAGGGGCCCATCAGCCCCAGCATTTT.

At least ten counts were recorded for this clonotype. The V gene is TRBV19, the J gene TRBJ2-1; 14 bases are a match to TRBD2. V lost 3 bases to trimming and J lost 6 bases; unmatched junction nucleotides: 1. The CDR3 totals 15 residues. CDR1 and CDR2 (germline): LNHDA, SQIVND (reference sequence). The CDR3 loop reads CASSIGLAGGNEQFF. The CDR3, as DNA: TGTGCCAGTAGTATTGGACTAGCGGGAGGCAATGAGCAGTTCTTC.

About this clonotype: A much larger clone lies one base from this, so it may be a read error. CDR3 amino acids: CASTKGTAPGKNTQYF. In DNA, the CDR3 is TGTGCCAGCACCAAGGGCACAGCCCCAGGCAAAAACACTCAGTACTTC. The gene calls are TRBV6-5 and TRBJ2-4; D unclear. This CDR3 region has 16 residues. Per the germline V gene, CDR1 is MNHEY and CDR2 is SVGAGI.

The chain links TRBV4-2 to TRBJ1-1; maybe TRBD1 (5 bases). CDR1 and CDR2 (germline): LGHNA, YNFKEQ. This CDR3 contains 12 residues. The CDR3 reads CVGRGAEAEAFF. CDR3 bases: TGTGTCGGCAGAGGGGCAGAGGCCGAAGCTTTCTTT.

This clonotype has at least ten counts. The CDR3 nucleotides read TGTGCCTGGAGTGTAGTACAGGGATCCAATCAGCCCCAGCATTTT. Amino acid sequence: CAWSVVQGSNQPQHF. This sequence joins TRBV30 and TRBJ1-5; TRBD1 might be the D (6 bases). Germline CDR1 GTSNPN, CDR2 SVGIG (reference sequence). CDR3 length: 15 amino acids. V was trimmed by 0 bases and J by 3 bases, leaving 12 bases between them.

This clonotype was picked up many times. The rearrangement joins TRBV19 to TRBJ1-5, with D possibly TRBD1 on 5 matching bases. The germline V and J ends were trimmed by 7 bases and 0 bases, with 13 bases remaining between them. The CDR3 sequence is 15 residues long. Germline CDR1 LNHDA, CDR2 SQIVND (reference sequence). This CDR3 is CASTRQIVSNQPQHF. The CDR3 DNA follows: TGTGCCAGTACCCGACAGATAGTTAGCAATCAGCCCCAGCATTTT.

Details on this clonotype: The CDR3 does not end in the conserved phenylalanine or tryptophan, so this is likely a read error. The chain recombines TRBV28 with TRBJ1-5; D not certain. CDR1 is MDHEN, CDR2 SYDVKM, per germline. Between the trimmed V and J ends, which lost 4 bases and 4 bases, there was a span of 11 bases. The CDR3 runs 14 residues. The CDR3 DNA sequence: TGTGCCAGCAGTTACGACGGGAAAAATCAGCCCCAGCATTCT. Translating gives CASSYDGKNQPQHS.

At least ten counts were recorded for this clonotype. The chain employs TRBV13 and TRBJ2-7; unclear D gene. V gave up 5 bases and J gave up 2 bases, with 10 bases separating them. Germline V gene sequence: CDR1 PRHDT, CDR2 FYEKMQ (reference sequence). The CDR3 runs 13 residues. As DNA, the CDR3 is TGTGCCAGCAGCCGGATCGACGCCTACGAGCAGTACTTC. Amino acids: CASSRIDAYEQYF.

In this sample, this clonotype turned up a few times. This chain links TRBV12-3 or TRBV12-4 with TRBJ2-1, with 8 bases identical to TRBD2. This CDR3 comprises 15 residues. V was pared by 6 bases and J by 6 bases, with 10 bases of the junction left unmatched. CDR3 in amino acids: CASRIAGFGSNEQFF. DNA for the CDR3: TGTGCCAGCAGAATAGCGGGATTCGGATCCAATGAGCAGTTCTTC.

Many counts were recorded for this clonotype. V gene TRBV4-3 combines with J gene TRBJ2-1; TRBD2 is a possible D gene (6 bases). Germline lookup yields CDR1 LGHNA and CDR2 YSLEER. Trimming removed 4 bases at V and 0 bases at J, with 19 bases between. The CDR3 runs to 18 residues. CDR3 amino acids: CASSRNLPDYLSYNEQFF. The CDR3 nucleotides are TGCGCCAGCAGCCGAAATCTCCCGGACTACCTCTCCTACAATGAGCAGTTCTTC.

This clonotype has ten or more counts. The chain's CDR3 is CASSLGRWAGELFF. In DNA form, the CDR3 reads TGTGCCAGCAGTCTCGGACGGTGGGCCGGGGAGCTGTTTTTT. This chain joins TRBV12-3 or TRBV12-4 and TRBJ2-2; D is undetermined. The CDR3 covers 14 residues. Between the trimmed V and J ends, which lost 5 bases and 6 bases, there was a span of 13 bases.

Worth noting for this clonotype: An end of the junction does not agree with germline; a read error may underlie this. V usage is TRBV5-1 and J usage is TRBJ2-3, with D unclear. CDR1 and CDR2 (germline): SGHRS, YFSETQ. This CDR3 comprises 14 residues. The CDR3 loop reads CASSYSSGADTQYF. The CDR3, as DNA: TGCGCAAGCAGCTATTCTTCGGGTGCAGATACGCAGTATTTT. Looking up the rest from reference TRBV5-1 and TRBJ2-3 gives the full variable domain: KAGVTQTPRYLIKTRGQQVTLSCSPISGHRSVSWYQQTPGQGLQFLFEYFSETQRNKGNFPGRFSGRQFSNSRSEMNVSTLELGDSALYLCASSYSSGADTQYFGPGTRLTVL.

Comment on this clonotype: A much larger clone differs from this one at a single base, so this may be a read error. Because it lacks the conserved phenylalanine or tryptophan at the end, this CDR3 is likely a read error. J is TRBJ2-7 and V is TRBV19; no clear D gene. V shed 1 base and J shed 5 bases, with 9 bases lying between them. Germline V CDR1 and CDR2: LNHDA, SQIVND (reference sequence). The CDR3 length is 13 residues. The CDR3 coding sequence is TGTGCCAGTAGTATAGCGCCGAGTAACGAGCAGTACTCC. The encoded protein is CASSIAPSNEQYS.

There are a few counts of this clonotype. The chain combines TRBV27 with TRBJ2-7, with TRBD1 matching over 10 bases. Trimming cost V 0 bases and J 4 bases; bases outside gene matches: 3. The CDR3 totals 15 residues. The germline gives CDR1 MNHEY, CDR2 SMNVEV (reference sequence). CDR3 coding DNA: TGTGCCAGCAGTTTATCGGGGGACAGGGGATACGAGCAGTACTTC. Its protein is CASSLSGDRGYEQYF.

Worth noting for this clonotype: A much more abundant neighbour one base away suggests this may be a read error. The gene calls are TRBV7-9 and TRBJ2-2; 7 nucleotides agree with TRBD2. This CDR3 is built from 19 residues. Germline lookup yields CDR1 SEHNR and CDR2 FQNEAQ (reference sequence). The CDR3 bases are TGTGCCGGCAGCCCACCGGTTGGAGCGGGAACAGGTCTGGCCGGGGAGCTGTTTTTT. It is translated as CAGSPPVGAGTGLAGELFF. The whole variable domain, filled in from reference TRBV7-9 and TRBJ2-2, reads DTGVSQNPRHKITKRGQNVTFRCDPISEHNRLYWYRQTLGQGPEFLTYFQNEAQLEKSRLLSDRFSAERPKGSFSTLEIQRTEQGDSAMYLCAGSPPVGAGTGLAGELFFGEGSRLTVL.

This clonotype was recorded at least ten times. In DNA, the CDR3 is TGTGCCAGCAGGAGACTAGCGGGAGACAATGAGCAGTTCTTC. It is translated as CASRRLAGDNEQFF. The V gene is TRBV11-2, the J gene TRBJ2-1; 12 bases are shared with TRBD2. CDR3 length equals 14 residues. Germline V lookup: CDR1 SGHAT, CDR2 FQNNGV. V was clipped by 6 bases and J by 5 bases; unmatched bases: 2.

This clonotype was picked up many times. The V and J genes are TRBV19 and TRBJ2-7; no reliable D call. Germline V lookup: CDR1 LNHDA, CDR2 SQIVND (reference sequence). This CDR3 comprises 13 residues. This CDR3 is CAAKGNTSMQQYF. As DNA, the CDR3 is TGTGCTGCGAAAGGGAACACTTCTATGCAGCAGTACTTC.